This T cell receptor beta chain was sequenced for a study of cytomegalovirus exposure and HLA in healthy donors. V lost 6 bases and J lost 7, with 12 bases in between. This CDR3 contains 12 residues. Germline V gene lookup returns CDR1 MNHEY and CDR2 SVGAGI. Findings of the study overall: Cytomegalovirus-associated TCR beta chains were listed, numbering over 150. Fewer N-insertions (relative to the approximately 670-donor mean) were reportedly seen in an Asian-associated ancestry cluster in a later analysis. In an earlier analysis, most TCR beta V segments were productive about 90% or about 30% of the time. Published work reported that the classifier diagnosed cytomegalovirus status with high specificity and sensitivity.

The count of this clone is one. Its specificity is unknown. Researchers ran the PCR with 60 Vbeta and 13 Jbeta primers. Profiled with immunoSEQ multiplex PCR; TCRdb holds only in-frame clones, not every one. The sample shows around 140,000 clones, around 90% of them seen only once. The specimen was PBMCs. The chain employs TRBV6-5 and TRBJ1-1; unclear D gene. The sequence came from a woman aged 35 to 49 in good health and CMV-seronegative. CDR3 nucleotide sequence: TGTGCCAGCAGCCGAGGTGGAGTTGAAGCTTTCTTT. Encoded protein: CASSRGGVEAFF.